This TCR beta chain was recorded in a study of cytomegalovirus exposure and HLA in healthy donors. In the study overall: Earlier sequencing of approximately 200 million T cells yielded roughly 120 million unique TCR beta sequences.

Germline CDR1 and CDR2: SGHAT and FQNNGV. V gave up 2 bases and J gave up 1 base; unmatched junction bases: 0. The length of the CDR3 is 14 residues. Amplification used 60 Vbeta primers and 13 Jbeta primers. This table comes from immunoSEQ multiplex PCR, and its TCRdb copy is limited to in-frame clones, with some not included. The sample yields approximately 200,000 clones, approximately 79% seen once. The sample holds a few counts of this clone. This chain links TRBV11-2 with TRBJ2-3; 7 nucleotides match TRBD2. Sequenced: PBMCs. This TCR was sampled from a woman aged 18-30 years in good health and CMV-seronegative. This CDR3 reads CASSLSGGTDTQYF. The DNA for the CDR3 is TGTGCCAGCAGCTTAAGCGGGGGCACAGATACGCAGTATTTT.